The 20 T cell receptor beta chains below all came from one sample that was sequenced in a study of blood T cell repertoires in COVID-19. Assay used: immunoSEQ multiplex PCR; TCRdb lists only in-frame clones, some missing. The sample has around 250,000 clones; about 82% are singletons. Sequenced: peripheral blood. These TCRs come from a woman of 80 years or more with COVID-19, enrolled during active disease.

On this clone itself: This sample includes further DNA sequences coding for the same CDR3. The chain couples TRBV18 to TRBJ1-1, with 10 nucleotides matching TRBD1. The CDR3 runs 14 residues. Per germline, CDR1 KGHSH and CDR2 LQKENI. V lost 4 bases, J lost 1 base, and 0 bases stayed unmatched. CDR3 in amino acids: CASSRDRGNTEAFF. The CDR3 DNA reads as TGTGCCAGCTCACGGGACAGGGGGAACACTGAAGCTTTCTTT. Full variable domain (remainder filled in from reference TRBV18 and TRBJ1-1): NAGVMQNPRHLVRRRGQEARLRCSPMKGHSHVYWYRQLPEEGLKFMVYLQKENIIDESGMPKERFSAEFPKEGPSILRIQQVVRGDSAAYFCASSRDRGNTEAFFGQGTRLTVV.

The chain is built from TRBV6-4 and TRBJ2-3; possibly TRBD1 for D (5 bases). V gave up 4 bases and J gave up 4 bases, with 12 bases separating them. CDR1 is MRHNA and CDR2 is SNTAGT in the germline V gene. This CDR3 is 14 amino acids long. The CDR3: CASSVGAIADTQYF. The CDR3 DNA reads as TGTGCCAGCAGTGTTGGGGCCATAGCAGATACGCAGTATTTT.

This chain connects TRBV3-1 (or the pseudogene TRBV3-2) to TRBJ1-4; the D gene is possibly TRBD1 (6 bases). The germline CDR1 and CDR2 sequences are LGHDT and YNNKEL (reference sequence). The length of the CDR3 is 16 residues. V was cut by 5 bases and J by 8 bases, with 21 bases left in between. The CDR3: CASSFRTAGAREKLFF. As DNA, the CDR3 is TGTGCCAGCAGCTTCCGGACCGCAGGGGCTCGAGAAAAACTGTTTTTT.

The V gene is TRBV5-5, the J gene TRBJ1-2, with 8 bases identical to TRBD1. The V gene's germline CDR1 is SGHKS and CDR2 YYEKEE (reference sequence). The CDR3 spans 17 residues. After removal of 4 bases from V and 4 bases from J, the junction contained 15 bases not matched to a gene. The CDR3: CASSPLGTGIGLYGYTF. The CDR3 DNA follows: TGTGCCAGCAGCCCCCTCGGGACAGGTATCGGCCTCTATGGCTACACCTTC.

V gene TRBV14 combines with J gene TRBJ2-1; 8 bases map to TRBD1. The V gene's germline CDR1 is SGHDN and CDR2 FVKESK. The length of the CDR3 is 16 residues. Unmatched junction bases numbered 11, after V lost 4 bases and J lost 6 bases. The CDR3 here is CASSPWGQALTNEQFF. The CDR3 coding sequence is TGTGCCAGCAGCCCGTGGGGACAGGCCCTCACCAATGAGCAGTTCTTC.

The chain combines TRBV5-1 with TRBJ1-1; 10 nucleotides align to TRBD1. The CDR3 is made up of 15 amino acids. V lost 2 bases, J lost 4 bases, and 5 bases stayed unmatched. CDR1 and CDR2 (germline): SGHRS, YFSETQ. The CDR3: CASSFTGTGVTEAFF. CDR3 DNA sequence: TGCGCCAGCAGCTTTACCGGGACAGGGGTCACTGAAGCTTTCTTT.

This chain uses TRBV2 with TRBJ1-2; TRBD1 matches at 9 bases. The CDR3 totals 14 residues. CDR1 and CDR2 (germline): SNHLY, FYNNEI. The V segment lost 6 bases and the J segment 4 bases; nucleotides outside the gene matches: 6. The CDR3 DNA reads as TGTGCCAGCAGCATGGGACAGGGAGGCTATGGCTACACCTTC. It yields the protein CASSMGQGGYGYTF.

V gene TRBV5-1 combines with J gene TRBJ2-5; 11 bases agree with TRBD2. Germline loops: CDR1 SGHRS, CDR2 YFSETQ. Trimming at V came to 5 bases and at J to 2 bases, leaving 5 bases not matched to a gene. The CDR3 consists of 15 residues. CDR3 in DNA: TGCGCCAGCAGGTGGCTAGCGGGGGGTCAAGAGACCCAGTACTTC. The encoded protein is CASRWLAGGQETQYF.

This clone was recorded once. J is TRBJ2-5 and V is TRBV27; the D gene is possibly TRBD1 (6 bases). Trimming left V 5 bases short and J 4 bases short, with 14 bases between. Germline V gene data show CDR1 as MNHEY and CDR2 as SMNVEV (reference sequence). The CDR3 is made up of 14 amino acids. CDR3 bases: TGTGCCAGCAGTCCCCAAGGGGGTACAGAGACCCAGTACTTC. Amino acids: CASSPQGGTETQYF.

The chain has TRBV15 and TRBJ1-1, with unresolved D. The CDR3 is 14 residues long. Between the trimmed V and J ends, which lost 2 bases and 0 bases, there was a span of 7 bases. Looked up from germline, CDR1 is LNHNV and CDR2 is YYDKDF (reference sequence). CDR3 DNA sequence: TGTGCCACCAGCAGACGGGAGGTGAACACTGAAGCTTTCTTT. It specifies CATSRREVNTEAFF.

This clone was seen a handful of times. The chain is built from TRBV3-1 (or the pseudogene TRBV3-2) and TRBJ1-5, with TRBD1 matching 7 bases. CDR1 is LGHDT, CDR2 YNNKEL, per germline (reference sequence). This CDR3 is 15 amino acids long. The J segment lost 3 bases and the V segment lost 3 bases, leaving 5 bases of the junction unmatched. CDR3 nucleotide sequence: TGTGCCAGCAGCCACCGGGGACAGCTCAATCAGCCCCAGCATTTT. Protein: CASSHRGQLNQPQHF.

This clone was seen more than once but under ten times. This rearrangement joins TRBV2 to TRBJ1-4; D uncertain. Trimming cost V 4 bases and J 7 bases, with 13 bases left between them. Per germline, CDR1 SNHLY and CDR2 FYNNEI. The CDR3 is made up of 14 amino acids. CDR3 coding DNA: TGTGCCAGCAGTGGTTCCCTAACGGGTGAAAAACTGTTTTTT. The encoded protein is CASSGSLTGEKLFF.

This chain uses TRBV18 with TRBJ1-1, with 7 nucleotides matching TRBD1. This CDR3 contains 13 residues. J gave up 4 bases and V 6 bases, and 5 bases lay outside the gene matches. Germline V gives CDR1 KGHSH, CDR2 LQKENI. For the CDR3, the DNA is TGTGCCAGCTCGTCAACAGGGGTCACTGAAGCTTTCTTT. Amino acid sequence: CASSSTGVTEAFF.

The chain is built from TRBV6-2 or TRBV6-3 and TRBJ2-7, with D possibly TRBD2 on 5 matching bases. The CDR3 totals 15 residues. The V gene lost 0 bases and the J gene lost 4 bases, with 13 bases spanning the gap. Germline V gene sequence: CDR1 MNHEY, CDR2 SVGEGT. The CDR3 DNA reads as TGTGCCAGCAGTTACTCGGCGGAGGATCCTTACGAGCAGTACTTC. This sequence encodes CASSYSAEDPYEQYF.

The gene calls are TRBV4-1 and TRBJ2-1; TRBD1 matches 9 bases. CDR1 is MGHRA and CDR2 is YSYEKL in the germline V gene. The V segment lost 1 base and the J segment 7 bases; nucleotides outside the gene matches: 5. The CDR3 extends over 15 amino acids. CDR3 DNA sequence: TGCGCCAGCAGCCAAGCACAGGGGGCCGCGAATGAGCAGTTCTTC. It is translated as CASSQAQGAANEQFF.

V and J are TRBV10-3 and TRBJ2-1; TRBD2 might be the D (6 bases). Trimming took off 10 bases at V and 5 bases at J, with 21 bases between the two ends. This CDR3 comprises 15 residues. Germline V gene sequence: CDR1 ENHRY, CDR2 SYGVKD. The CDR3 nucleotides are TGTGCCACCTATGAGTTGGGGACTGCACACAATGAGCAGTTCTTC. Protein sequence: CATYELGTAHNEQFF.

The V call is TRBV19, the J call TRBJ1-6, with D possibly being TRBD1 (6 bases). CDR3 length: 13 amino acids. The germline V and J ends were trimmed by 5 bases and 7 bases, with 9 bases remaining between them. The V gene's germline CDR1 is LNHDA and CDR2 SQIVND (reference sequence). CDR3 residues: CASSDTGNSPLHF. Here the CDR3 DNA reads TGTGCCAGTAGTGATACAGGGAATTCACCCCTCCACTTT.

In this sample, this clone turned up a few times. The chain has TRBV7-2 and TRBJ2-7; 10 bases agree with TRBD2. The V gene end was trimmed by 2 bases and the J gene end by 2 bases; junction bases not matched to a gene: 3. The V gene's germline CDR1 is SGHTA and CDR2 FQGNSA. This CDR3 has 15 amino acids. The CDR3 bases are TGTGCCAGCAGCTTACTAGCGGGGGTAACCTACGAGCAGTACTTC. Translating gives CASSLLAGVTYEQYF.

The chain employs TRBV19 and TRBJ1-1; D not certain. Looked up from germline, CDR1 is LNHDA and CDR2 is SQIVND (reference sequence). Trimming took 7 bases from V and 0 from J, leaving 12 bases between them. CDR3 length equals 14 residues. The CDR3 sequence is CASKPLGVNTEAFF. Written as DNA, the CDR3 is TGTGCCAGTAAGCCCCTAGGAGTGAACACTGAAGCTTTCTTT.

The chain has TRBV3-1 (or the pseudogene TRBV3-2) and TRBJ2-1; TRBD1 matches at 8 bases. The junction had 7 bases not matched to a gene; V was cut back by 4 bases and J by 8 bases. The CDR3 spans 14 residues. Germline CDR1 and CDR2: LGHDT and YNNKEL (reference sequence). The CDR3 here is CASSLLLTGDEQFF. Written as DNA, the CDR3 is TGTGCCAGCAGCCTTCTGTTGACAGGGGATGAGCAGTTCTTC.